These 20 T cell receptor beta chains originate from one sample sequenced in a study of T-cell memory formation after mild COVID-19 (dated by TCRdb to about 2021). Library preparation was by 5' RACE. Reads for this sample came from an Illumina NovaSeq 6000. TCRdb handled the public reads itself, with Q25 trimming in fastp and clone calling in MiXCR, and kept productive beta chains. Each entry is one CDR3 protein sequence, shown with its most common DNA and genes. The sample data list about 38,000 distinct CDR3 sequences, and around 10% of these were observed just once. Jointly, the top ten make up over 25% of the sample. Sequencing was performed on PBMCs or a T cell subset sorted from them (not recorded which). The receptors stem from a man in his late teens or twenties who had mild COVID-19 (a few samples of this study predate the infection). The sample titles of this study are shuffled in the database, so cell type and time point are left out; the donor was told from shared clones.

In this sample, this clonotype turned up many times. The chain couples TRBV7-6 to TRBJ1-4; 10 nucleotides line up with TRBD1. Germline trimming cut 5 bases from V and 5 bases from J; bases unmatched to any gene: 2. The CDR3 consists of 14 residues. CDR1 is SGHVS and CDR2 is FNYEAQ in the germline V gene. The chain's CDR3 is CASSQGQGNEKLFF. DNA of the CDR3: TGTGCCAGCAGCCAGGGACAGGGGAATGAAAAACTGTTTTTT.

In its sample, this clonotype was seen many times. The genes are TRBV6-4 and TRBJ1-2; D ambiguous. V was trimmed by 0 bases and J by 6 bases, leaving 17 bases between them. CDR1 and CDR2 (germline): MRHNA, SNTAGT. CDR3 length: 16 amino acids. DNA for the CDR3: TGTGCCAGCAGTGACTCGTTTCCCCGGGGATTTGATGGCTACACCTTC. The encoded protein is CASSDSFPRGFDGYTF.

The chain couples TRBV20-1 to TRBJ2-3; D is undetermined. The germline V and J ends were trimmed by 4 bases and 1 base, with 15 bases remaining between them. CDR1 DFQATT and CDR2 SNEGSKA come from the germline V gene (reference sequence). The CDR3 extends over 15 amino acids. Written as DNA, the CDR3 is TGCAGTGCTAAGTTTGGCGGTTCGGGCACAGATACGCAGTATTTT. The encoded protein is CSAKFGGSGTDTQYF.

In its sample, this clonotype is medium-sized. The chain recombines TRBV7-2 with TRBJ2-7, with TRBD2 identical over 7 bases. The CDR3 covers 15 residues. With 4 bases clipped from V and 4 bases from J, the junction kept 10 bases outside the gene matches. The germline CDR1 and CDR2 sequences are SGHTA and FQGNSA. In DNA, the CDR3 is TGTGCCAGCAGCTACGAGGGCGGGGGAAATTACGAGCAGTACTTC. This gives the protein CASSYEGGGNYEQYF.

This clonotype was found many times. V gene TRBV28 combines with J gene TRBJ1-5, with 7 positions matching TRBD1. V was clipped by 10 bases and J by 2 bases; unmatched bases: 2. CDR1 is MDHEN and CDR2 is SYDVKM in the germline V gene. CDR3 size: 12 residues. CDR3 nucleotides: TGTGCCAACGGACAGGGCAATCAGCCCCAGCATTTT. Its translation: CANGQGNQPQHF.

The rearrangement joins TRBV29-1 to TRBJ1-2, with 7 bases matching TRBD1. V was pared by 7 bases and J by 8 bases, with 10 bases of the junction left unmatched. The CDR3 spans 12 residues. Germline V gene data show CDR1 as SQVTM and CDR2 as ANQGSEA. The CDR3 DNA reads TGCAGCGGCACAGGGGCCTCAAGGGGCTACACCTTC. Translating gives CSGTGASRGYTF.

By sample share, this clonotype is medium-sized. This chain links TRBV7-9 with TRBJ1-5; D may be TRBD1 (6 bases). V gave up 5 bases and J gave up 0 bases, with 17 bases separating them. Germline loops: CDR1 SEHNR, CDR2 FQNEAQ (reference sequence). The length of the CDR3 is 17 residues. The CDR3 DNA sequence: TGTGCCAGCAGCAGTTACGAAGGGGGATATAGCAATCAGCCCCAGCATTTT. It is translated as CASSSYEGGYSNQPQHF.

This clonotype was detected ten times or more. The V gene is TRBV18, the J gene TRBJ2-1; D unclear. CDR3 length equals 12 residues. V lost 6 bases and J 4 bases, leaving 7 bases between the germline ends. CDR1 and CDR2 from the germline V gene are KGHSH and LQKENI. CDR3 DNA sequence: TGTGCCAGCTCTCGAGGATACAATGAGCAGTTCTTC. Translated, it gives CASSRGYNEQFF. Complete variable domain (other parts from reference TRBV18 and TRBJ2-1): NAGVMQNPRHLVRRRGQEARLRCSPMKGHSHVYWYRQLPEEGLKFMVYLQKENIIDESGMPKERFSAEFPKEGPSILRIQQVVRGDSAAYFCASSRGYNEQFFGPGTRLTVL.

This clonotype has a count of ten or more. The chain uses TRBV7-2 and TRBJ2-2; D perhaps matches TRBD1 (5 bases). Per germline, CDR1 SGHTA and CDR2 FQGNSA. CDR3 size: 12 residues. The V and J ends lost 1 base and 8 bases respectively, with 5 bases between them. In DNA, the CDR3 is TGTGCCAGCAGCTTAGACAGGGGGGAGCTGTTTTTT. It specifies CASSLDRGELFF.

This clonotype came up once. The chain joins TRBV12-3 or TRBV12-4 to TRBJ2-7; D is ambiguous. The CDR3 runs to 13 residues. V lost 4 bases and J 1 base, leaving 8 bases between the germline ends. CDR3 loop: CASSSPASYEQYF. The DNA for the CDR3 is TGTGCCAGCAGTTCACCCGCTTCCTACGAGCAGTACTTC.

The rearrangement uses TRBV11-2 and TRBJ2-1, with TRBD2 identical over 16 bases. CDR1 is SGHAT, CDR2 FQNNGV, per germline. The CDR3 sequence is 16 residues long. V shed 5 bases, J shed 2 bases, and the junction held 0 bases outside the gene matches. The CDR3 DNA reads TGTGCCAGCAGCGGGACTAGCGGGGGGGCCTACAATGAGCAGTTCTTC. This translates into CASSGTSGGAYNEQFF.

In its sample, this clonotype was seen many times. V gene TRBV2 combines with J gene TRBJ1-5; D may be TRBD1 (5 bases). V was shortened by 4 bases and J by 9 bases, with 16 bases between the two germline ends. The germline CDR1 and CDR2 sequences are SNHLY and FYNNEI. This CDR3 is 14 amino acids long. The DNA for the CDR3 is TGTGCCAGCAGTGCCGTCGGACCCGGGACGCCCCAGCATTTT. It yields the protein CASSAVGPGTPQHF.

This clonotype was seen more than once but under ten times. This chain joins TRBV11-3 and TRBJ2-1, with 8 bases fitting TRBD1. V dropped 5 bases and J dropped 3; count of bases not matched to a gene: 6. The CDR3 is 15 amino acids. Germline CDR1 reads SGHNT; CDR2 reads YENEEA. Written as DNA, the CDR3 is TGTGCCAGCAGCCCAAGGACAGGGTACTACAATGAGCAGTTCTTC. This translates into CASSPRTGYYNEQFF.

The rearrangement joins TRBV6-6 to TRBJ2-7; TRBD1 matches 9 bases. The CDR3 has 20 residues. Germline assignment: CDR1 MNHNY and CDR2 SVGAGI (reference sequence). V gave up 0 bases and J gave up 2 bases; unmatched junction bases: 17. Written as DNA, the CDR3 is TGTGCCAGCAGTTACTCAATACGGCCCGGACAGGGGATGCCGACCTACGAGCAGTACTTC. Amino acid sequence: CASSYSIRPGQGMPTYEQYF.

By frequency in the sample, this clonotype is medium-sized. The chain combines TRBV6-5 with TRBJ2-3, with 10 nucleotides matching TRBD1. V shed 6 bases, J shed 4 bases, and the junction held 10 bases outside the gene matches. This CDR3 region has 16 residues. CDR1 and CDR2 (germline): MNHEY, SVGAGI. CDR3 in DNA: TGTGCCAGCAGACTGGTATGGACAGGGGGGTCAGATACGCAGTATTTT. The encoded protein is CASRLVWTGGSDTQYF.

This clonotype was recorded at least ten times. The chain employs TRBV7-9 and TRBJ1-2, with unresolved D. Trimming took 5 bases from V and 14 from J, leaving 15 bases between them. Looked up from germline, CDR1 is SEHNR and CDR2 is FQNEAQ (reference sequence). This CDR3 spans 11 amino acids. The CDR3 spells CASSPRTALTF. The CDR3 region has the DNA TGTGCCAGCAGCCCCCGGACTGCGCTAACCTTC.

The gene calls are TRBV20-1 and TRBJ1-5; TRBD1 matches at 7 bases. V shed 5 bases, J shed 5 bases, and the junction held 6 bases outside the gene matches. This CDR3 contains 13 residues. Germline V gene sequence: CDR1 DFQATT, CDR2 SNEGSKA (reference sequence). The CDR3 bases are TGCAGTGCTGGCAGGGGGGCAGATCAGCCCCAGCATTTT. Amino acid sequence: CSAGRGADQPQHF.

In its sample, this clonotype was seen many times. CDR3 residues: CASRGTSTDTQYF. CDR3 DNA sequence: TGTGCCAGCAGAGGGACTAGCACAGATACGCAGTATTTT. This chain links TRBV6-5 with TRBJ2-3, with a tentative D call TRBD2 (6 bases). The germline gives CDR1 MNHEY, CDR2 SVGAGI. This CDR3 has 13 amino acids. V lost 6 bases and J 0 bases, leaving 7 bases between the germline ends.

Ten or more counts support this clonotype. The junction shows a germline mismatch at one end, possibly a read error. The chain employs TRBV6-2 or TRBV6-3 and TRBJ2-3; 10 nucleotides line up with TRBD2. In germline, CDR1 is MNHEY, CDR2 SVGEGT. The CDR3 sequence is 16 residues long. In DNA form, the CDR3 reads TGTGCCAGCAGTCCCGGGACTAGCGTCGTCACAGATACGCATTATTTT. Translation gives CASSPGTSVVTDTHYF.

This clonotype was seen repeatedly, ten times or more. This rearrangement joins TRBV4-2 to TRBJ2-2; D is possibly TRBD2 (6 bases). The germline V and J ends were trimmed by 2 bases and 0 bases, with 10 bases remaining between them. This CDR3 spans 16 amino acids. The germline CDR1 and CDR2 sequences are LGHNA and YNFKEQ. The CDR3 loop reads CASSQITGANTGELFF. CDR3 in DNA: TGTGCCAGCAGCCAAATCACGGGGGCGAACACCGGGGAGCTGTTTTTT.